The clone carrying this T cell receptor (beta chain) was found a few times. Its matching antigen is unknown. UMIs were added to TCR cDNA along with a universal primer site when it was made by 5'RACE template switching. TCRdb reprocessed the 5' RACE reads with MiXCR, giving one entry per CDR3 protein. The table records about 310,000 distinct CDR3 sequences, about 3.5% of them present only once. Per the germline V gene, CDR1 is SGHRS and CDR2 is YFSETQ. The ends were cut back, 0 bases at V and 5 bases at J, with 11 bases in the middle. There are 15 residues in the CDR3. The data were obtained in a study of T cells after yellow fever vaccination. Findings and limits, study-wide: The appearance of a small share of clonotypes in both CD4 and CD8 compartments was observed. Most primary-vaccination clones recurred post-booster (approximately 95% CD4, more than 85% CD8). The secondary response was weaker, and its peak arrived faster, on day 5 versus 15.

The chain couples TRBV5-1 to TRBJ2-2; D remains unclear. The TCR comes from a young man who received the YFV17D yellow fever vaccine. Sequenced here: PBMCs, sampled on the day of the yellow fever booster vaccination. The CDR3 DNA reads TGCGCCAGCAGCTTGGTTGACAAGCTTACCGGGGAGCTGTTTTTT. Translation: CASSLVDKLTGELFF. The full variable domain, in which reference TRBV5-1 and TRBJ2-2 provide the parts outside the CDR3, is KAGVTQTPRYLIKTRGQQVTLSCSPISGHRSVSWYQQTPGQGLQFLFEYFSETQRNKGNFPGRFSGRQFSNSRSEMNVSTLELGDSALYLCASSLVDKLTGELFFGEGSRLTVL.